A selection of T cell receptor beta chains follows, all from one sample in a study of cytomegalovirus exposure and HLA in healthy donors. This table comes from immunoSEQ multiplex PCR, and its TCRdb copy is limited to in-frame clones, with some not included. The data hold some 98,000 clones, with roughly 76% observed a single time. The sequencing input was PBMCs. All receptors come from a human donor in good health. Both conserved end residues are part of each CDR3. The D gene is left open where the match is weak. Clone size is not always given. Where it is, it says once, few, many or a class for expanded clones.

V	size	D	J	DNA	CDR3
TRBV10-3	-	TRBD1	TRBJ1-1	TGTGCCACCCTCCCAGGGGGGAACACTGAAGCTTTCTTT	CATLPGGNTEAFF
TRBV18	-	TRBD2	TRBJ2-7	TGTGCCAGCTCATCCACCCCTCCTGGACTAGCGGGAGACGAGCAGTACTTC	CASSSTPPGLAGDEQYF
TRBV14	-	-	TRBJ2-1	TGTGCCAGCAGCCTGGGTCCTAGCGCTTATTTCAATGAGCAGTTCTTC	CASSLGPSAYFNEQFF
TRBV23-1	once	-	TRBJ2-7	TGCGCCAGCAGAGGAGTGGAGCAGTACTTC	CASRGVEQYF
TRBV10-3	few	-	TRBJ2-2	TGTGCCATCAGTCCGGTCAGACTAGATCGCACCGGGGAGCTGTTTTTT	CAISPVRLDRTGELFF
TRBV27	-	TRBD1	TRBJ1-1	TGTGCCAGCGTAAGACAGGGTTCGCACACTGAAGCTTTCTTT	CASVRQGSHTEAFF
TRBV19	-	TRBD2	TRBJ2-1	TGTGCCAGTAGTATTACGGAGCGGGGGCAGGGCAATGAGCAGTTCTTC	CASSITERGQGNEQFF
TRBV5-1	once	TRBD1	TRBJ2-3	TGCGCCAGCAGCTCCGCGGACAGGGCGTTTCCAGATACGCAGTATTTT	CASSSADRAFPDTQYF
TRBV18	-	TRBD1	TRBJ1-3	TGTGCCAGCTCACCGACAGGGGAAGGAAACACCATATATTTT	CASSPTGEGNTIYF
TRBV5-1	-	-	TRBJ2-3	TGCGCCAGCAGCACGGTCGCCCTAGATACGCAGTATTTT	CASSTVALDTQYF
TRBV10-3	-	TRBD2	TRBJ2-3	TGTGCCATCAGTGTGGCGGGGGGAGGGTCCGATACGCAGTATTTT	CAISVAGGGSDTQYF